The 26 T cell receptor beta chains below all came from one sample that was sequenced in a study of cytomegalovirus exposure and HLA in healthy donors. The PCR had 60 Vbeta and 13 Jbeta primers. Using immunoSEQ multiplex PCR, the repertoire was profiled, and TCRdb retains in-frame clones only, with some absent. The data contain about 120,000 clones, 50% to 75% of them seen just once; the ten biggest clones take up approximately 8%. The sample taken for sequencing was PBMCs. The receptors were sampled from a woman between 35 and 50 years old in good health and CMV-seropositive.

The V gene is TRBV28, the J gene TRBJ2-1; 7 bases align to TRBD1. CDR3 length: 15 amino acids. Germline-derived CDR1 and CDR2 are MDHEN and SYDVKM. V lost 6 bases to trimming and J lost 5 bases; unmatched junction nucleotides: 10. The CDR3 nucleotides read TGTGCCAGCAGCCCCTCGGGACAGTGGGACAATGAGCAGTTCTTC. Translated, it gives CASSPSGQWDNEQFF. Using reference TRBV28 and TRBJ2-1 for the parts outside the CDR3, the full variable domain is DVKVTQSSRYLVKRTGEKVFLECVQDMDHENMFWYRQDPGLGLRLIYFSYDVKMKEKGDIPEGYSVSREKKERFSLILESASTNQTSMYLCASSPSGQWDNEQFFGPGTRLTVL.

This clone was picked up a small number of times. The CDR3 is CASSQSRGVHSGYGYTF. The CDR3 nucleotides are TGCGCCAGCAGTCAATCTCGAGGCGTCCACAGCGGCTATGGCTACACCTTC. The chain links TRBV23-1 to TRBJ1-2; D not certain. TRBV23-1 is an open reading frame whose function is uncertain. The CDR3 sequence is 17 residues long. V shed 0 bases and J shed 4 bases, with 18 bases lying between them.

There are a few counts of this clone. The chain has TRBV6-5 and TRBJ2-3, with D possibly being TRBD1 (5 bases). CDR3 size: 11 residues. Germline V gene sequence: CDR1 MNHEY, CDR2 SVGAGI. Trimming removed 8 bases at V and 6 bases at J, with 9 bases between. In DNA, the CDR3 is TGTGCCAGCGCAAAGGGGGATACGCAGTATTTT. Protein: CASAKGDTQYF.

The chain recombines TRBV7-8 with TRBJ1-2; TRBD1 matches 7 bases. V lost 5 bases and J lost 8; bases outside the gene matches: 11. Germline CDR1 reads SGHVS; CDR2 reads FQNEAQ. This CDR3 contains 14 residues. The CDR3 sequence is CASSVEQGRGGYTF. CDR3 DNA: TGTGCCAGCAGCGTCGAACAGGGGAGAGGGGGCTACACCTTC. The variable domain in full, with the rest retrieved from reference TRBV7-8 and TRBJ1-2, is GAGVSQSPRYKVAKRGQDVALRCDPISGHVSLFWYQQALGQGPEFLTYFQNEAQLDKSGLPSDRFFAERPEGSVSTLKIQRTQQEDSAVYLCASSVEQGRGGYTFGSGTRLTVV.

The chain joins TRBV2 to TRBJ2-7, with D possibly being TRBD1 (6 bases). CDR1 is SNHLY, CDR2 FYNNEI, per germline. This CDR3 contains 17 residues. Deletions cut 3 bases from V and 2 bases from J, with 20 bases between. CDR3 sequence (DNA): TGTGCCAGCAGTGATCCAGGAGCCGGGACACCCACCTACGAGCAGTACTTC. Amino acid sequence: CASSDPGAGTPTYEQYF.

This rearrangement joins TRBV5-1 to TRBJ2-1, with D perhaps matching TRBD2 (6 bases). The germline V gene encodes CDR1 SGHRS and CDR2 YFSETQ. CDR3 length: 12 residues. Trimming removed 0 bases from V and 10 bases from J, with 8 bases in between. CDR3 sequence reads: CASSLAGGEQFF. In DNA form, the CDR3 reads TGCGCCAGCAGCTTGGCCGGGGGAGAGCAGTTCTTC.

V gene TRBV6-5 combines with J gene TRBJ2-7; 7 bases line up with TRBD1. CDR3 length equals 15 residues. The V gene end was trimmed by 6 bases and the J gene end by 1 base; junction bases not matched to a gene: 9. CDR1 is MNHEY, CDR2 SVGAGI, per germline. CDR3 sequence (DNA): TGTGCCAGCAGCCTCGGGACAGCCGGATCCTACGAGCAGTACTTC. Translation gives CASSLGTAGSYEQYF.

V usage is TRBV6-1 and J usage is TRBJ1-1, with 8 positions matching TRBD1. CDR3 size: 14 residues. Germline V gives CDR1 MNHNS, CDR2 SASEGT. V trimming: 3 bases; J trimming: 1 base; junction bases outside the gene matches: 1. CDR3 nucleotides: TGTGCCAGCAGTGATGGGACAGGGAACACTGAAGCTTTCTTT. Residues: CASSDGTGNTEAFF.

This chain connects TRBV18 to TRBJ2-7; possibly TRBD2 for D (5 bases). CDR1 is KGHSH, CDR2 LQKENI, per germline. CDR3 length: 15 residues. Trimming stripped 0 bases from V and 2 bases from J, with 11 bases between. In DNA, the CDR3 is TGTGCCAGCTCACCACCCGGTGACTACGCCTACGAGCAGTACTTC. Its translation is CASSPPGDYAYEQYF.

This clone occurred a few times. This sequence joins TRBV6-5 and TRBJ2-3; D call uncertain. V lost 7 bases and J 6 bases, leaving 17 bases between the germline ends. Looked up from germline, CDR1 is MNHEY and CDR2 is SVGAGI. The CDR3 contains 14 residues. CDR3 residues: CASTGLESLDTQYF. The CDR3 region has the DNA TGTGCCAGCACCGGTCTAGAGTCTCTGGATACGCAGTATTTT.

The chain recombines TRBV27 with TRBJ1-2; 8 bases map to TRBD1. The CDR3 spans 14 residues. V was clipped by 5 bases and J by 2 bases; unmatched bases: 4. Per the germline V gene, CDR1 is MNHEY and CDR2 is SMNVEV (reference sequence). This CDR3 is CASSPTGANYGYTF. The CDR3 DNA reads TGTGCCAGCAGTCCGACAGGGGCCAACTATGGCTACACCTTC.

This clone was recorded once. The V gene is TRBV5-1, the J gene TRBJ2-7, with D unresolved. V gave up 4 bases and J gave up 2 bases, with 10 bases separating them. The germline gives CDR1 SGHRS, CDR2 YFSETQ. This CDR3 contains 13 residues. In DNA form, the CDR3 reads TGCGCCAGCAGCCGAATTCAGGCCTACGAGCAGTACTTC. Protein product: CASSRIQAYEQYF.

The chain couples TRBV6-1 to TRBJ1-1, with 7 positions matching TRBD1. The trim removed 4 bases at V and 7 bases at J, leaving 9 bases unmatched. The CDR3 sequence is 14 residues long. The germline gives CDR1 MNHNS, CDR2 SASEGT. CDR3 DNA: TGTGCCAGCAGTGGCCCACAGGGGCAGTATGAAGCTTTCTTT. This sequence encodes CASSGPQGQYEAFF.

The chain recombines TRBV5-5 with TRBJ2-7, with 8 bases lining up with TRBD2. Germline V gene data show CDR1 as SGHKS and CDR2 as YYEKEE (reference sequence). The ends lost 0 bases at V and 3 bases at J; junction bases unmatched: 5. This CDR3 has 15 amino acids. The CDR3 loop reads CASSLESGSHYEQYF. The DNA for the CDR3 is TGTGCCAGCAGCTTGGAGAGCGGGAGCCACTACGAGCAGTACTTC. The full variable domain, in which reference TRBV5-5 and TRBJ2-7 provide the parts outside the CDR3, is DAGVTQSPTHLIKTRGQQVTLRCSPISGHKSVSWYQQVLGQGPQFIFQYYEKEERGRGNFPDRFSARQFPNYSSELNVNALLLGDSALYLCASSLESGSHYEQYFGPGTRLTVT.

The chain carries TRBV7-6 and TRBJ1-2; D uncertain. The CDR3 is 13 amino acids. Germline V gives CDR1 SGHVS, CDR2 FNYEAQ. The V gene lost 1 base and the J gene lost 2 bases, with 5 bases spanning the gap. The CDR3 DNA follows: TGTGCCAGCAGCTTAGAACGGAACTATGGCTACACCTTC. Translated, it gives CASSLERNYGYTF.

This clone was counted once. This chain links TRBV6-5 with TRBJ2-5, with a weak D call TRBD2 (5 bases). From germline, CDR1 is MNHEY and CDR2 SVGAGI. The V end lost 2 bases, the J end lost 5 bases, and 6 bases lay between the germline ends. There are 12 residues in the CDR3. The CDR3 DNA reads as TGTGCCAGCAGTTACCGAGGGGAGACCCAGTACTTC. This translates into CASSYRGETQYF.

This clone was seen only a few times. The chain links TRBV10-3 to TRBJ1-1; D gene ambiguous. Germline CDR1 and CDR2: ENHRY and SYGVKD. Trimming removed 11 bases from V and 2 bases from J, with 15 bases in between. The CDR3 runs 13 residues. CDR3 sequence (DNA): TGTGCCGTCTCTCGGGGATCAAACACTGAAGCTTTCTTT. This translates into CAVSRGSNTEAFF.

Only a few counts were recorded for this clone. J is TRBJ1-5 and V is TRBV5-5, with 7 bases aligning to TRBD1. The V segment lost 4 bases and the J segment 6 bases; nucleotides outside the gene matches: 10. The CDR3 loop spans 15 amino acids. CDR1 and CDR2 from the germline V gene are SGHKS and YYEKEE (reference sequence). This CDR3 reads CASSRGGTAFQPQHF. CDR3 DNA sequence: TGTGCCAGCAGCCGCGGGGGGACAGCCTTTCAGCCCCAGCATTTT.

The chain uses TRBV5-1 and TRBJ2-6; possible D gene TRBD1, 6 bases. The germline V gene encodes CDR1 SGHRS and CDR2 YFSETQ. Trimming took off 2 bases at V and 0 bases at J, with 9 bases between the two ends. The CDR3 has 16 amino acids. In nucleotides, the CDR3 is TGCGCCAGCAGCTTTACAGGGCCCTCTGGGGCCAACGTCCTGACTTTC. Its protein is CASSFTGPSGANVLTF.

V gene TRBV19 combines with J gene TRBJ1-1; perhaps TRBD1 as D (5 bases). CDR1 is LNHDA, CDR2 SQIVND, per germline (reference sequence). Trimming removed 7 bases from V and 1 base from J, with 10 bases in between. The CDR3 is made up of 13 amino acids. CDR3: CASTRTPNTEAFF. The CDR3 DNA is TGTGCCAGTACCCGGACACCGAACACTGAAGCTTTCTTT. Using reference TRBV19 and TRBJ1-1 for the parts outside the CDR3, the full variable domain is DGGITQSPKYLFRKEGQNVTLSCEQNLNHDAMYWYRQDPGQGLRLIYYSQIVNDFQKGDIAEGYSVSREKKESFPLTVTSAQKNPTAFYLCASTRTPNTEAFFGQGTRLTVV.

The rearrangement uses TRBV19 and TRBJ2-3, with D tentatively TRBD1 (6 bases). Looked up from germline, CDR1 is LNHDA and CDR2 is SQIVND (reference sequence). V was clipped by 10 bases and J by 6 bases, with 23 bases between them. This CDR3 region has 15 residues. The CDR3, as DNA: TGTGCCACGGGCTCAACAGGGCCGGTGGGGGATACGCAGTATTTT. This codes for CATGSTGPVGDTQYF. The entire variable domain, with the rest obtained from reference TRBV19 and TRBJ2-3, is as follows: DGGITQSPKYLFRKEGQNVTLSCEQNLNHDAMYWYRQDPGQGLRLIYYSQIVNDFQKGDIAEGYSVSREKKESFPLTVTSAQKNPTAFYLCATGSTGPVGDTQYFGPGTRLTVL.

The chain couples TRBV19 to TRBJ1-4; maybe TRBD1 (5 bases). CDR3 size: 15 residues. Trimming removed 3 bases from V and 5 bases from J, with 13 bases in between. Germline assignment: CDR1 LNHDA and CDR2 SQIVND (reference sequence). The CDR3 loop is CASSISGGGNEKLFF. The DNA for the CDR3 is TGTGCCAGTAGTATCTCCGGGGGAGGGAATGAAAAACTGTTTTTT.

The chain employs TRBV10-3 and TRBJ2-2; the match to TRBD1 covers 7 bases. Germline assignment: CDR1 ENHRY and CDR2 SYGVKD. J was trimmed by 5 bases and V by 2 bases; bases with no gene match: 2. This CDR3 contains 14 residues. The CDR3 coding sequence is TGTGCCATCAGTGAGAGGGGACAGACCGGGGAGCTGTTTTTT. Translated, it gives CAISERGQTGELFF.

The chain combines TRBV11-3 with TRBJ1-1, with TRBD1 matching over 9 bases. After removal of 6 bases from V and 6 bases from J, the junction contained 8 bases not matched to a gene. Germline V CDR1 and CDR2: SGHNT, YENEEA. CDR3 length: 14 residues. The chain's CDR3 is CASRPQGALPEAFF. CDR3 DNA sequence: TGTGCCAGCAGGCCACAGGGGGCGCTTCCTGAAGCTTTCTTT.

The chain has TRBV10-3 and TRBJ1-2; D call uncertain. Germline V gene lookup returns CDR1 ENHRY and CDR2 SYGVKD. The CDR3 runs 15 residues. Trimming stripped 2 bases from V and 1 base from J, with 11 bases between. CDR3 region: CAISEHQADNYGYTF. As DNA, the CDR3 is TGTGCCATCAGTGAGCATCAGGCCGATAACTATGGCTACACCTTC.

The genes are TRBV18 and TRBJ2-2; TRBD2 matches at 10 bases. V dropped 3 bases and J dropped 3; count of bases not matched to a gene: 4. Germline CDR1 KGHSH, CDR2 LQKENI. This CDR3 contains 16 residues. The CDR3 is CASSPRTSGDTGELFF. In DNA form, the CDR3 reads TGTGCCAGCTCACCTCGGACTAGCGGAGACACCGGGGAGCTGTTTTTT. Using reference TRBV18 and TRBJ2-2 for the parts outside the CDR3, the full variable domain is NAGVMQNPRHLVRRRGQEARLRCSPMKGHSHVYWYRQLPEEGLKFMVYLQKENIIDESGMPKERFSAEFPKEGPSILRIQQVVRGDSAAYFCASSPRTSGDTGELFFGEGSRLTVL.